The 32 T cell receptor beta chains reported below all come from one sample, sequenced in a study of blood T cell repertoires in COVID-19. Data came from immunoSEQ multiplex PCR; TCRdb stores just in-frame clones and leaves some out. The sample has about 59,000 clones, about 83% seen once. The sequencing input was peripheral blood. All receptors come from a woman of 80 years or more with acute or convalescent COVID-19.

J is TRBJ1-2 and V is TRBV5-1; D may be TRBD1 (5 bases). V shed 1 base and J shed 6 bases, with 10 bases lying between them. This CDR3 region has 13 residues. The germline V gene has CDR1 SGHRS and CDR2 YFSETQ. The CDR3 DNA is TGCGCCAGCAGCTTGCAGCAGGGCCATGGCTACACCTTC. Translating it yields CASSLQQGHGYTF.

A single count supports this clone. This chain joins TRBV6-5 and TRBJ1-2, with 8 bases identical to TRBD1. With 0 bases clipped from V and 7 bases from J, the junction kept 10 bases outside the gene matches. The CDR3 loop spans 16 amino acids. Germline CDR1 is MNHEY and CDR2 is SVGAGI. CDR3 sequence: CASSYSRTGIGGGYTF. CDR3 in DNA: TGTGCCAGCAGTTACTCTCGGACAGGGATCGGAGGTGGCTACACCTTC.

As to this clone: The junction and the germline gene differ at one end; a read error may be behind it. The genes are TRBV25-1 and TRBJ2-1, with D perhaps assigned TRBD1 or TRBD2 (7 bases each). Germline V gene lookup returns CDR1 MGHDK and CDR2 SYGVNS. The CDR3 loop spans 18 amino acids. As DNA, the CDR3 is TGTGCCCGCAGGGGGGGAATAGCGGGCGGCAATCGGGTAGATGAGCAGTTCTTC. This translates into CARRGGIAGGNRVDEQFF.

This chain uses TRBV7-3 with TRBJ2-7, with D maybe TRBD2 (5 bases). CDR1 and CDR2 from the germline V gene are SGHTA and FQGTGA. This CDR3 is built from 15 residues. Trimming left V 2 bases short and J 6 bases short, with 17 bases between. This CDR3 is CASSLGRVGRAEQYF. The CDR3 nucleotides read TGTGCCAGCAGCTTAGGGCGTGTCGGGCGGGCCGAGCAGTACTTC.

This chain uses TRBV3-1 (or the pseudogene TRBV3-2) with TRBJ2-7; perhaps TRBD2 as D (5 bases). V was shortened by 1 base and J by 2 bases, with 12 bases between the two germline ends. This CDR3 is 15 amino acids long. In germline, CDR1 is LGHDT, CDR2 YNNKEL (reference sequence). CDR3 amino acids: CASSQGVGATYEQYF. CDR3 bases: TGTGCCAGCAGCCAAGGTGTGGGAGCCACCTACGAGCAGTACTTC.

This rearrangement joins TRBV12-3 or TRBV12-4 to TRBJ1-5; no definite D call. The CDR3 totals 13 residues. Trimming took 5 bases from V and 0 from J, leaving 5 bases between them. Here the CDR3 DNA reads TGTGCCAGCAGTCCCGGTAGCAATCAGCCCCAGCATTTT. It encodes CASSPGSNQPQHF.

V is TRBV5-1 and J is TRBJ1-1, with D unclear. The V gene's germline CDR1 is SGHRS and CDR2 YFSETQ. Deletions cut 4 bases from V and 6 bases from J, with 16 bases between. CDR3 length equals 14 residues. Here the CDR3 DNA reads TGCGCCAGCAGCCCGCAGGCACAGATCCCTGAAGCTTTCTTT. As protein: CASSPQAQIPEAFF.

The V call is TRBV27, the J call TRBJ2-1; D ambiguous. V lost 5 bases and J lost 2, with 7 bases in between. The CDR3 has 13 residues. CDR1 is MNHEY, CDR2 SMNVEV, per germline (reference sequence). The CDR3 DNA reads TGTGCCAGCAGTCCCCCTCCCTACAATGAGCAGTTCTTC. Protein: CASSPPPYNEQFF.

The rearrangement joins TRBV5-1 to TRBJ1-5; a weak D match, TRBD1 (6 bases). The V and J ends lost 5 bases and 5 bases respectively, with 17 bases between them. This CDR3 comprises 15 residues. Germline V gene lookup returns CDR1 SGHRS and CDR2 YFSETQ. The CDR3 DNA reads as TGCGCCAGCAGTTCTATACAGGGTCTGCATCAGCCCCAGCATTTT. Protein sequence: CASSSIQGLHQPQHF.

The chain links TRBV6-2 or TRBV6-3 to TRBJ1-2; a possible D gene is TRBD1 (5 bases). V was pared by 6 bases and J by 8 bases, with 10 bases between. Germline V CDR1 and CDR2: MNHEY, SVGEGT. The CDR3 length is 11 residues. The CDR3 loop reads CASSLGGGYTF. CDR3 bases: TGTGCCAGCAGCCTGGGGGGGGGCTACACCTTC.

This sequence joins TRBV6-6 and TRBJ2-5; tentatively, D is TRBD2 (5 bases). Germline V gene data show CDR1 as MNHNY and CDR2 as SVGAGI (reference sequence). The CDR3 runs to 15 residues. Trimming took 6 bases from V and 2 from J, leaving 16 bases between them. The CDR3 coding sequence is TGTGCCAGCAGGCCCGAGCGGACGCGTCAAGAGACCCAGTACTTC. Its protein product is CASRPERTRQETQYF.

This clone is a singleton in its sample. This sequence joins TRBV7-2 and TRBJ1-6, with D tentatively TRBD1 (5 bases). The length of the CDR3 is 14 residues. Trimming removed 5 bases from V and 10 bases from J, with 15 bases in between. In germline, CDR1 is SGHTA, CDR2 FQGNSA. CDR3 amino acids: CASSLGTGGSPLHF. The DNA for the CDR3 is TGTGCCAGCAGCCTCGGGACTGGGGGATCACCCCTCCACTTT.

J is TRBJ2-7 and V is TRBV18; 9 nucleotides agree with TRBD1. The trim removed 2 bases at V and 0 bases at J, leaving 8 bases unmatched. The germline gives CDR1 KGHSH, CDR2 LQKENI. This CDR3 spans 17 amino acids. Here the CDR3 DNA reads TGTGCCAGCTCACCATTCTCACAGGGGGCAAGCTCCTACGAGCAGTACTTC. Protein sequence: CASSPFSQGASSYEQYF.

The chain is built from TRBV14 and TRBJ1-5; TRBD1 is a possible D gene (5 bases). Per germline, CDR1 SGHDN and CDR2 FVKESK. V was trimmed by 1 base and J by 10 bases, leaving 11 bases between them. The CDR3 runs to 13 residues. This CDR3 reads CASSQAVQGPQHF. The CDR3 nucleotides read TGTGCCAGCAGCCAAGCCGTTCAGGGTCCCCAGCATTTT. Full variable domain (missing parts from reference TRBV14 and TRBJ1-5): EAGVTQFPSHSVIEKGQTVTLRCDPISGHDNLYWYRRVMGKEIKFLLHFVKESKQDESGMPNNRFLAERTGGTYSTLKVQPAELEDSGVYFCASSQAVQGPQHFGDGTRLSIL.

The gene calls are TRBV12-3 or TRBV12-4 and TRBJ1-3; D remains unclear. V lost 7 bases and J 0 bases, leaving 7 bases between the germline ends. The CDR3 loop spans 13 amino acids. This CDR3 is CASTGFSGNTIYF. The CDR3 DNA follows: TGTGCCAGCACGGGGTTCTCTGGAAACACCATATATTTT.

The V gene is TRBV19, the J gene TRBJ2-7, with 7 bases aligning to TRBD2. In germline, CDR1 is LNHDA, CDR2 SQIVND (reference sequence). The CDR3 has 14 residues. V lost 3 bases to trimming and J lost 0 bases; unmatched junction nucleotides: 2. CDR3 in amino acids: CASSIQRDSYEQYF. The CDR3, as DNA: TGTGCCAGTAGTATCCAGCGGGACTCCTACGAGCAGTACTTC.

V and J are TRBV5-1 and TRBJ1-5; 12 positions agree with TRBD1. The CDR3 contains 12 residues. Per the germline V gene, CDR1 is SGHRS and CDR2 is YFSETQ. Trimming took 8 bases from V and 7 from J; bases not matched to a gene: 1. The CDR3 DNA reads as TGCGCCAGGGGGACAGGGGGCCAGCCCCAGCATTTT. Protein: CARGTGGQPQHF.

The chain carries TRBV2 and TRBJ1-5; the D gene is possibly TRBD1 (5 bases). There are 14 residues in the CDR3. Trimming pared 2 bases from V and 0 bases from J, leaving 5 bases between. The germline V gene encodes CDR1 SNHLY and CDR2 FYNNEI. CDR3 protein: CASSEQGSNQPQHF. CDR3 nucleotide sequence: TGTGCCAGCAGTGAACAGGGTAGCAATCAGCCCCAGCATTTT.

The chain has TRBV7-8 and TRBJ2-1; 12 bases agree with TRBD2. The CDR3 length is 18 residues. The germline CDR1 and CDR2 sequences are SGHVS and FQNEAQ. V trimming: 4 bases; J trimming: 2 bases; junction bases outside the gene matches: 9. The chain's CDR3 is CASSWIRTSGMAYNEQFF. The CDR3, as DNA: TGTGCCAGCAGCTGGATCCGGACTAGCGGGATGGCCTACAATGAGCAGTTCTTC.

This chain links TRBV7-9 with TRBJ2-7; 15 bases line up with TRBD2. V lost 4 bases, J lost 2 bases, and 3 bases stayed unmatched. The CDR3 is made up of 16 amino acids. Per germline, CDR1 SEHNR and CDR2 FQNEAQ (reference sequence). The CDR3 nucleotides are TGTGCCAGCAGCTCGAGGACTAGCGGGGGGGCCTACGAGCAGTACTTC. The encoded protein is CASSSRTSGGAYEQYF.

This clone was observed a single time. The chain recombines TRBV5-1 with TRBJ2-5; no clear D gene. Germline loops: CDR1 SGHRS, CDR2 YFSETQ. The V end was cut by 1 base, the J end by 4 bases, with 11 bases between. CDR3 length: 14 amino acids. The CDR3 DNA sequence: TGCGCCAGCAGCTTGTTGCGGATCGGAGAGACCCAGTACTTC. Its protein product is CASSLLRIGETQYF.

This chain connects TRBV7-6 to TRBJ2-1; tentatively, D is TRBD2 (5 bases). Germline CDR1 SGHVS, CDR2 FNYEAQ. The CDR3 is made up of 12 amino acids. Trimming pared 0 bases from V and 16 bases from J, leaving 13 bases between. CDR3 DNA: TGTGCCAGCAGCTTAGCTGAGGGCCTGGTATTCTTC. Translating gives CASSLAEGLVFF.

The chain carries TRBV9 and TRBJ1-1, with D possibly matching TRBD1 (6 bases). The CDR3 is 14 residues long. CDR1 SGDLS and CDR2 YYNGEE come from the germline V gene. V was shortened by 4 bases and J by 5 bases, with 15 bases between the two germline ends. CDR3 coding DNA: TGTGCCAGCAGCATGAGGGGGTTGAGGACTGAAGCTTTCTTT. Encoded protein: CASSMRGLRTEAFF.

This sequence joins TRBV3-1 (or the pseudogene TRBV3-2) and TRBJ2-1; TRBD2 matches 10 bases. Germline lookup yields CDR1 LGHDT and CDR2 YNNKEL (reference sequence). CDR3 length equals 15 residues. Trimming at V came to 1 base and at J to 10 bases, leaving 7 bases not matched to a gene. This CDR3 is CASSQALAGVSEQFF. The CDR3 nucleotides read TGTGCCAGCAGCCAAGCTCTAGCGGGAGTTTCGGAGCAGTTCTTC.

The chain couples TRBV11-2 to TRBJ2-1; 12 bases are a match to TRBD2. Germline values: CDR1 SGHAT, CDR2 FQNNGV. There are 14 residues in the CDR3. V shed 3 bases, J shed 9 bases, and the junction held 3 bases outside the gene matches. CDR3 coding DNA: TGTGCCAGCAGCTTTCGGACTAGCGGGGTTGAGCAGTTCTTC. Its protein is CASSFRTSGVEQFF.

This chain uses TRBV19 with TRBJ2-7, with 8 bases lining up with TRBD1. The CDR3 loop spans 13 amino acids. Germline V gene lookup returns CDR1 LNHDA and CDR2 SQIVND (reference sequence). Trimming removed 5 bases from V and 4 bases from J; junction bases left unmatched: 4. The DNA of the CDR3 is TGTGCCAGTAGTTCCGACAGGGGTTACGAGCAGTACTTC. It specifies CASSSDRGYEQYF.

This rearrangement joins TRBV6-5 to TRBJ2-7; D possibly corresponds to TRBD1 (7 bases). CDR1 is MNHEY and CDR2 is SVGAGI in the germline V gene. Trimming stripped 0 bases from V and 6 bases from J, with 15 bases between. The CDR3 runs to 15 residues. This CDR3 reads CASSYSPGGSGEQYF. DNA of the CDR3: TGTGCCAGCAGTTACTCCCCAGGGGGGAGTGGCGAGCAGTACTTC.

CDR3: CASSFSNEQFF. DNA for the CDR3: TGTGCCAGCAGTTTTAGCAATGAGCAGTTCTTC. The chain has TRBV12-3 or TRBV12-4 and TRBJ2-1; no clear D. V was trimmed by 3 bases and J by 6 bases, leaving 3 bases between them. This CDR3 is 11 amino acids long.

The gene calls are TRBV6-1 and TRBJ1-3, with 7 bases fitting TRBD1. The CDR3 consists of 16 residues. The trim removed 2 bases at V and 4 bases at J, leaving 8 bases unmatched. CDR1 and CDR2 (germline): MNHNS, SASEGT. The DNA for the CDR3 is TGTGCCAGCAGTGAAACGGTGGGACAGAGGGGAAACACCATATATTTT. It specifies CASSETVGQRGNTIYF.

The V and J genes are TRBV29-1 and TRBJ2-3; weak D call: TRBD2 (6 bases). V was shortened by 4 bases and J by 0 bases, with 17 bases between the two germline ends. Per germline, CDR1 SQVTM and CDR2 ANQGSEA. The CDR3 extends over 16 amino acids. Written as DNA, the CDR3 is TGCAGCGTTGGGAGGGTATGGGAGACTAGCACAGATACGCAGTATTTT. Its translation: CSVGRVWETSTDTQYF.

The V gene is TRBV19, the J gene TRBJ1-1, with D possibly matching TRBD1 (5 bases). Germline V gene lookup returns CDR1 LNHDA and CDR2 SQIVND (reference sequence). V lost 6 bases, J lost 0 bases, and 14 bases lay in between. This CDR3 contains 15 residues. The CDR3 region is CASRRDSLMNTEAFF. CDR3 sequence (DNA): TGTGCCAGTAGGAGAGACAGCCTGATGAACACTGAAGCTTTCTTT.

The rearrangement joins TRBV6-2 or TRBV6-3 to TRBJ1-2, with D possibly matching TRBD1 (5 bases). The CDR3 spans 13 residues. Trimming pared 6 bases from V and 8 bases from J, leaving 16 bases between. Germline CDR1 is MNHEY and CDR2 is SVGEGT. For the CDR3, the DNA is TGTGCCAGCAGCCTGGGGCAGCTGAGAGGCTACACCTTC. Translated: CASSLGQLRGYTF.